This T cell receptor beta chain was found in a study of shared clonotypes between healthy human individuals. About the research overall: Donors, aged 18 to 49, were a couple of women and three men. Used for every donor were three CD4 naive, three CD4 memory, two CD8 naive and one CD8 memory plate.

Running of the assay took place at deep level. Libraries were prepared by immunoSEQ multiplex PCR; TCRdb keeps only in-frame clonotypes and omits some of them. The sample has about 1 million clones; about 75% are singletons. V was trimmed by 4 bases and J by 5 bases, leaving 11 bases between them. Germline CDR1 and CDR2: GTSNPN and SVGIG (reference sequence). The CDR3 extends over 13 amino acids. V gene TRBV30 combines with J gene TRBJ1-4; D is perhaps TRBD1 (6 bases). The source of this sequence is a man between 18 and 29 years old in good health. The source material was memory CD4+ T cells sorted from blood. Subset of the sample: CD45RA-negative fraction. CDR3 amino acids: CAWNRGLNEKLFF. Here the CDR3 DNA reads TGTGCCTGGAATAGGGGGTTAAATGAAAAACTGTTTTTT.